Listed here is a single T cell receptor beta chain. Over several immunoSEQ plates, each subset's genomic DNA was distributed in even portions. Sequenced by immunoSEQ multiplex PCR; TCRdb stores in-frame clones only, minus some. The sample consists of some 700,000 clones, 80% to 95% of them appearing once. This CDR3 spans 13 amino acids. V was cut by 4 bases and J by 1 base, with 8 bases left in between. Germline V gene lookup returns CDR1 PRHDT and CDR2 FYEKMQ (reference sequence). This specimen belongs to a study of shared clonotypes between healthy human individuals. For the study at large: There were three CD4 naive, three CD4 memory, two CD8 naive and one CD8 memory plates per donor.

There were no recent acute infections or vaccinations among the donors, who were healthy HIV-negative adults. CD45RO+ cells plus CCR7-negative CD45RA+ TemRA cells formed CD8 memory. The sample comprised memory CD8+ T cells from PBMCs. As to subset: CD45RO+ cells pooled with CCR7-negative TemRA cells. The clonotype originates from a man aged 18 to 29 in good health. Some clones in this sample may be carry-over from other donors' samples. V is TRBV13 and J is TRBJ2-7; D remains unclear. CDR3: CASSWRGSYEQYF. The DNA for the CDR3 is TGTGCCAGCAGCTGGAGAGGTTCCTACGAGCAGTACTTC.